This T cell receptor (beta chain) stems from a study of regulatory T cells in long-lasting Graves disease. Findings and caveats of the study: No thyroid tissue was studied; the work used peripheral blood only. Sharing of public clonotypes was greater in persistent patients (2,741) than in new patients (about 970). Favoring TRBV28, TRBJ1-2 and TRBJ2-5 was a feature seen in persistent disease.

Arm-PCR of CDR3 regions and iRepertoire HTBI primers were the basis on which TCR beta libraries were built. TCRdb fed the multiplex PCR reads into MiXCR, producing one record per CDR3 protein. The profile shows some 410,000 distinct CDR3 sequences, less than 20% of them singletons. This sample's time point: newly diagnosed GD, antithyroid drugs for less than 3 months. The TCR library was prepared using RNA isolated from PBMCs. As collected, the peripheral blood samples measured 7 to 9.5 milliliters each and went into EDTA tubes. This clonotype was seen a handful of times. The antigen remains undetermined. The trim removed 7 bases at V and 4 bases at J, leaving 10 bases unmatched. Germline CDR1 is LNHDA and CDR2 is SQIVND (reference sequence). This CDR3 is 15 amino acids long. The same data also went into a second study, on T cells in Graves' hyperthyroidism and ophthalmopathy.

This TCR was recovered from a woman in her 30s with Graves disease. The chain uses TRBV19 and TRBJ2-7, with 10 bases matching TRBD1. The source material was peripheral blood mononuclear cells (PBMCs), sampled at new diagnosis, from a patient treated with antithyroid drugs. The DNA for the CDR3 is TGTGCCAGTACCCCCGGGACAGGGGCATATTACGAGCAGTACTTC. Its translation: CASTPGTGAYYEQYF.